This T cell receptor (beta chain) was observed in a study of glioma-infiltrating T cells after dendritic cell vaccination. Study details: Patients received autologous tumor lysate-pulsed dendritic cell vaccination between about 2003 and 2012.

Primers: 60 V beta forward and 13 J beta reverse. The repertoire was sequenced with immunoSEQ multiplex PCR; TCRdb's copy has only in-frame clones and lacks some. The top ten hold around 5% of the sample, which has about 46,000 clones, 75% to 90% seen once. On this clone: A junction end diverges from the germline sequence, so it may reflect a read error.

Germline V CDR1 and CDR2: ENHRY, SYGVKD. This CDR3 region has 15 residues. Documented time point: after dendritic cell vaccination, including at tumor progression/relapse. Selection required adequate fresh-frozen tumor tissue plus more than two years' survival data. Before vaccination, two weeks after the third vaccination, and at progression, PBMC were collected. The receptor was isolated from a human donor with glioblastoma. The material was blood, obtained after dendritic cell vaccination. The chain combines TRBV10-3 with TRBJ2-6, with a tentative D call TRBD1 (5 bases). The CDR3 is CAIRGQGSGVNVLTF. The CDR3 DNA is TGTGCCATACGAGGCCAGGGCTCTGGGGTCAACGTCCTGACTTTC.